Listed here are 32 T cell receptor beta chains from one sample, sequenced in a study of T-cell reconstitution after alpha-beta-depleted transplantation in children. A TCRbeta library incorporating unique molecular identifiers was prepared. MiXCR, applied by TCRdb to the PCR reads, yields one record per CDR3 protein. The sample includes some 200,000 distinct CDR3 sequences, about 9.2% of them seen just once. Source: PBMCs from the stem cell graft donor, taken from the stem cell graft. All receptors come from a human donor who donated a stem cell graft to a child with acute lymphoblastic leukemia.

This clonotype was recorded many times. Here the CDR3 DNA reads TGTGCCAGCAGTTTACCGGGACAGGGGAAGGGAGGCTACACCTTC. Protein: CASSLPGQGKGGYTF. The chain recombines TRBV28 with TRBJ1-2, with 10 bases identical to TRBD1. Germline-derived CDR1 and CDR2 are MDHEN and SYDVKM. Unmatched junction bases numbered 8, after V lost 2 bases and J lost 8 bases. The CDR3 loop spans 15 amino acids.

The CDR3 sequence is CASSFPGQGVGELFF. The CDR3 nucleotides read TGTGCCAGCAGCTTCCCGGGACAGGGCGTCGGGGAGCTGTTTTTT. V usage is TRBV5-5 and J usage is TRBJ2-2, with 9 bases that match TRBD1. The J segment lost 7 bases and the V segment lost 2 bases, leaving 6 bases of the junction unmatched. The CDR3 sequence is 15 residues long. Germline loops: CDR1 SGHKS, CDR2 YYEKEE (reference sequence). The variable domain in full, completed from reference TRBV5-5 and TRBJ2-2, reads DAGVTQSPTHLIKTRGQQVTLRCSPISGHKSVSWYQQVLGQGPQFIFQYYEKEERGRGNFPDRFSARQFPNYSSELNVNALLLGDSALYLCASSFPGQGVGELFFGEGSRLTVL.

This clonotype was recorded a few times. The chain employs TRBV5-1 and TRBJ2-5; D is ambiguous. V was trimmed by 4 bases and J by 5 bases, leaving 15 bases between them. The CDR3 length is 14 residues. Looked up from germline, CDR1 is SGHRS and CDR2 is YFSETQ. The CDR3 loop reads CASSLRDDVETQYF. The CDR3 DNA is TGCGCCAGCAGCCTCCGTGACGACGTGGAGACCCAGTACTTC.

The CDR3 loop reads CSARDPLTGGDQNIQYF. CDR3 sequence (DNA): TGCAGTGCTAGAGACCCCTTGACAGGGGGCGATCAAAACATTCAGTACTTC. The chain couples TRBV20-1 to TRBJ2-4; the match to TRBD1 covers 10 bases. CDR1 DFQATT and CDR2 SNEGSKA come from the germline V gene (reference sequence). The CDR3 sequence is 17 residues long. The ends lost 0 bases at V and 5 bases at J; junction bases unmatched: 10.

This clonotype was recorded many times. The DNA of the CDR3 is TGTGCCAGCAGCCCCACAACTTACGAGCAGTACTTC. Protein: CASSPTTYEQYF. The rearrangement links TRBV25-1 to TRBJ2-7, with unresolved D. Per the germline V gene, CDR1 is MGHDK and CDR2 is SYGVNS. V shed 6 bases and J shed 4 bases, with 10 bases lying between them. The CDR3 has 12 amino acids.

V usage is TRBV20-1 and J usage is TRBJ1-2; TRBD1 matches 9 bases. V was clipped by 7 bases and J by 4 bases; unmatched bases: 4. The germline gives CDR1 DFQATT, CDR2 SNEGSKA (reference sequence). The CDR3 totals 12 residues. The DNA for the CDR3 is TGCAGTGGGGGACAGGGAACCTATGGCTACACCTTC. Translated, it gives CSGGQGTYGYTF.

This clonotype was seen a few times. This chain joins TRBV20-1 and TRBJ2-3; the match to TRBD2 covers 12 bases. CDR1 DFQATT and CDR2 SNEGSKA come from the germline V gene (reference sequence). The ends lost 6 bases at V and 2 bases at J; junction bases unmatched: 12. The CDR3 has 17 amino acids. Here the CDR3 DNA reads TGCAGTGCCCCCCCCAGGGGACTAGCGGGCCCCACAGATACGCAGTATTTT. Its protein product is CSAPPRGLAGPTDTQYF.

The V and J genes are TRBV4-3 and TRBJ2-5; the D is unclear. With 1 base removed from V and 2 bases from J, the gap between germline ends came to 8 bases. The CDR3 has 14 residues. The germline V gene encodes CDR1 LGHNA and CDR2 YSLEER. CDR3 amino acids: CASSQVVWQETQYF. The CDR3 DNA sequence: TGCGCCAGCAGCCAAGTCGTCTGGCAAGAGACCCAGTACTTC.

This clonotype has ten or more counts. The chain combines TRBV25-1 with TRBJ2-1, with D perhaps being TRBD1 or TRBD2 (5 bases each). The CDR3 contains 13 residues. Trimming took 5 bases from V and 7 from J, leaving 12 bases between them. The germline V gene encodes CDR1 MGHDK and CDR2 SYGVNS. CDR3 coding DNA: TGTGCCAGCAGTATGGGACGGGTAAATGAGCAGTTCTTC. Protein: CASSMGRVNEQFF.

This clonotype was detected a few times. The chain is built from TRBV30 and TRBJ1-1; D gene uncertain. Germline lookup yields CDR1 GTSNPN and CDR2 SVGIG (reference sequence). This CDR3 is built from 13 residues. V was shortened by 4 bases and J by 1 base, with 10 bases between the two germline ends. In nucleotides, the CDR3 is TGTGCCTGGATCCCCGGGCCGAACACTGAAGCTTTCTTT. As protein: CAWIPGPNTEAFF.

This clonotype was observed at least ten times. V gene TRBV10-3 combines with J gene TRBJ2-5; D may be TRBD2 (6 bases). Germline assignment: CDR1 ENHRY and CDR2 SYGVKD. This CDR3 spans 13 amino acids. The germline V and J ends were trimmed by 8 bases and 5 bases, with 15 bases remaining between them. DNA of the CDR3: TGTGCCATCGGGAGGACATCGGGGGAGACCCAGTACTTC. Residues: CAIGRTSGETQYF.

This clonotype showed up many times. V gene TRBV6-2 or TRBV6-3 combines with J gene TRBJ2-7; no reliable D call. The CDR3 loop spans 14 amino acids. V lost 6 bases and J lost 1, with 13 bases in between. CDR1 is MNHEY and CDR2 is SVGEGT in the germline V gene. CDR3 in amino acids: CASRKTELSYEQYF. The CDR3 coding sequence is TGTGCCAGCAGGAAAACGGAACTGTCCTACGAGCAGTACTTC.

This clonotype was detected many times. The CDR3 bases are TGTGCCAGCAGCTTAGTTAGGACGGGGAACACTGAAGCTTTCTTT. It translates to CASSLVRTGNTEAFF. V is TRBV11-1 and J is TRBJ1-1; D is unclear. Looked up from germline, CDR1 is SGHAT and CDR2 is FQDESV (reference sequence). This CDR3 comprises 15 residues. The ends were cut back, 1 base at V and 1 base at J, with 10 bases in the middle.

This rearrangement joins TRBV19 to TRBJ1-5, with 7 bases lining up with TRBD1. The CDR3 is 17 amino acids. Per germline, CDR1 LNHDA and CDR2 SQIVND (reference sequence). Trimming at V came to 4 bases and at J to 2 bases, leaving 11 bases not matched to a gene. CDR3 sequence reads: CASSTLRQGIGNQPQHF. The CDR3, as DNA: TGTGCCAGTAGTACTCTACGACAGGGTATTGGCAATCAGCCCCAGCATTTT.

This clonotype turned up a few times. The CDR3 DNA reads as TGCGCCAGCAGCTTGAGCCTTCAGCAGCCCCAGCATTTT. Its translation is CASSLSLQQPQHF. This chain connects TRBV5-1 to TRBJ1-5, with unresolved D. V was trimmed by 1 base and J by 7 bases, leaving 9 bases between them. This CDR3 region has 13 residues. Germline CDR1 SGHRS, CDR2 YFSETQ.

A few counts support this clonotype. The chain recombines TRBV5-1 with TRBJ2-7; 8 bases are shared with TRBD1. Unmatched junction bases numbered 9, after V lost 4 bases and J lost 12 bases. CDR3 length equals 12 residues. Germline lookup yields CDR1 SGHRS and CDR2 YFSETQ. The CDR3 sequence: CASSQGQGKGYF. CDR3 nucleotide sequence: TGCGCCAGCAGCCAAGGACAGGGCAAGGGGTACTTC.

This clonotype was detected a few times. This chain links TRBV6-5 with TRBJ1-1; TRBD1 is a possible D gene (6 bases). V lost 5 bases and J lost 5, with 15 bases in between. This CDR3 has 14 amino acids. Per germline, CDR1 MNHEY and CDR2 SVGAGI. The CDR3 DNA follows: TGTGCCAGCAGTCACGGACCTAGGGGGACTGAAGCTTTCTTT. As protein: CASSHGPRGTEAFF.

In its sample, this clonotype was seen many times. V and J are TRBV5-1 and TRBJ2-7; 8 bases are shared with TRBD2. The V gene end was trimmed by 0 bases and the J gene end by 2 bases; junction bases not matched to a gene: 1. Germline values: CDR1 SGHRS, CDR2 YFSETQ. CDR3 length: 14 amino acids. The CDR3 DNA reads TGCGCCAGCAGCTTGGCGGGGGGGCCCTACGAGCAGTACTTC. This codes for CASSLAGGPYEQYF.

The V and J genes are TRBV29-1 and TRBJ1-1; D is uncertain. Germline values: CDR1 SQVTM, CDR2 ANQGSEA. This CDR3 has 12 amino acids. V was clipped by 2 bases and J by 1 base, with 5 bases between them. The DNA of the CDR3 is TGCAGCGTTGAACAGCCGAACACTGAAGCTTTCTTT. It yields the protein CSVEQPNTEAFF. The whole variable domain, remainder taken from reference TRBV29-1 and TRBJ1-1, is SAVISQKPSRDICQRGTSLTIQCQVDSQVTMMFWYRQQPGQSLTLIATANQGSEATYESGFVIDKFPISRPNLTFSTLTVSNMSPEDSSIYLCSVEQPNTEAFFGQGTRLTVV.

The table lists this clonotype with a few counts. This chain links TRBV27 with TRBJ1-1, with 10 bases fitting TRBD1. CDR3 length equals 16 residues. Germline CDR1 is MNHEY and CDR2 is SMNVEV (reference sequence). After removal of 3 bases from V and 4 bases from J, the junction contained 8 bases not matched to a gene. CDR3 coding DNA: TGTGCCAGCAGTTTGGACTATAGGACAGGGGGCACTGAAGCTTTCTTT. Encoded protein: CASSLDYRTGGTEAFF.

This clonotype was found many times. V and J are TRBV5-1 and TRBJ2-3; D uncertain. Deletions cut 2 bases from V and 1 base from J, with 8 bases between. Germline assignment: CDR1 SGHRS and CDR2 YFSETQ. The CDR3 length is 14 residues. The CDR3 nucleotides read TGCGCCAGCAGCTTCGGCGGTGGCACAGATACGCAGTATTTT. Translated, it gives CASSFGGGTDTQYF.

In its sample, this clonotype was seen many times. DNA of the CDR3: TGTGCCACCAGCAGAGATTTAGCGGGGGGCGTGGAGACCCAGTACTTC. It specifies CATSRDLAGGVETQYF. This sequence joins TRBV15 and TRBJ2-5; 10 bases align to TRBD2. Germline CDR1 LNHNV, CDR2 YYDKDF (reference sequence). The CDR3 totals 16 residues. The V segment lost 0 bases and the J segment 5 bases; nucleotides outside the gene matches: 6.

This clonotype was observed many times. This chain joins TRBV5-1 and TRBJ1-1; D is unclear. Trimming removed 1 base from V and 1 base from J, with 11 bases in between. Germline V gene sequence: CDR1 SGHRS, CDR2 YFSETQ. The CDR3 is 15 amino acids. The CDR3 protein is CASSLMRAGNTEAFF. The CDR3, as DNA: TGCGCCAGCAGCTTGATGAGGGCAGGGAACACTGAAGCTTTCTTT.

This clonotype came up a few times. The chain is built from TRBV12-3 or TRBV12-4 and TRBJ1-2; possible D gene TRBD1, 5 bases. V dropped 4 bases and J dropped 10 bases, with 16 bases sitting between them. This CDR3 has 13 residues. CDR3 loop: CASSSGTYPVYTF. The CDR3 DNA reads as TGTGCCAGCAGTTCCGGGACCTATCCTGTCTACACCTTC.

Ten or more counts support this clonotype. The chain carries TRBV10-3 and TRBJ1-6; D gene ambiguous. CDR1 is ENHRY and CDR2 is SYGVKD in the germline V gene. The V end lost 0 bases, the J end lost 7 bases, and 4 bases lay between the germline ends. The CDR3 is 13 residues long. CDR3 DNA sequence: TGTGCCATCAGTGAGTCCAGAAATTCACCCCTCCACTTT. Translated: CAISESRNSPLHF.

This clonotype was detected many times. The genes are TRBV24-1 and TRBJ2-7; TRBD1 agrees at 10 bases. This CDR3 contains 15 residues. The J segment lost 6 bases and the V segment lost 4 bases, leaving 8 bases of the junction unmatched. CDR1 and CDR2 (germline): KGHDR, SFDVKD. CDR3: CATSDPADRGAEQYF. CDR3 nucleotides: TGTGCCACCAGTGACCCTGCGGACAGGGGGGCCGAGCAGTACTTC.

This clonotype came up a few times. The junction differs from germline at one of its ends, possibly a read error. The rearrangement links TRBV30 to TRBJ2-3; D is perhaps TRBD1 (5 bases). The CDR3 extends over 12 amino acids. The germline CDR1 and CDR2 sequences are GTSNPN and SVGIG (reference sequence). Here the CDR3 DNA reads TGTGGCTGGGCGCAGGGAACAGATACGCAGTATTTT. Translating gives CGWAQGTDTQYF. Drawing the rest from reference TRBV30 and TRBJ2-3, the complete variable domain is SQTIHQWPATLVQPVGSPLSLECTVEGTSNPNLYWYRQAAGRGLQLLFYSVGIGQISSEVPQNLSASRPQDRQFILSSKKLLLSDSGFYLCGWAQGTDTQYFGPGTRLTVL.

The V call is TRBV28, the J call TRBJ2-7; TRBD1 aligns across 10 bases. Trimming removed 8 bases from V and 6 bases from J; junction bases left unmatched: 10. CDR3 size: 14 residues. Germline lookup yields CDR1 MDHEN and CDR2 SYDVKM. CDR3 coding DNA: TGTGCCAGCGCGCACCGGGACAGGGGAGTCGAGCAGTACTTC. This gives the protein CASAHRDRGVEQYF.

This rearrangement joins TRBV2 to TRBJ2-1; 8 bases are a match to TRBD1. The CDR3 runs 20 residues. Germline loops: CDR1 SNHLY, CDR2 FYNNEI. Trimming cost V 9 bases and J 0 bases; bases outside gene matches: 22. The CDR3 DNA is TGTGCCAGTCCTGGGACCCGAAGGACAGGGACTTTAAGCTCCTACAATGAGCAGTTCTTC. As protein: CASPGTRRTGTLSSYNEQFF.

This clonotype came up many times. The chain joins TRBV5-5 to TRBJ2-7, with no clear D. V was pared by 2 bases and J by 6 bases, with 6 bases between. Germline V lookup: CDR1 SGHKS, CDR2 YYEKEE (reference sequence). This CDR3 is built from 11 residues. The CDR3 region is CASSFWGEQYF. The CDR3, as DNA: TGTGCCAGCAGCTTTTGGGGCGAGCAGTACTTC.

This clonotype came up many times. The rearrangement links TRBV11-2 to TRBJ2-3; unclear D gene. The CDR3 contains 14 residues. The V end was cut by 4 bases, the J end by 2 bases, with 10 bases between. In germline, CDR1 is SGHAT, CDR2 FQNNGV. DNA of the CDR3: TGTGCCAGCAGCTATATCTCACTCACAGATACGCAGTATTTT. Amino acid sequence: CASSYISLTDTQYF.

This clonotype has at least ten counts. The chain combines TRBV11-2 with TRBJ2-7; either TRBD1 or TRBD2 may supply D (5 bases each). The V end lost 5 bases, the J end lost 1 base, and 18 bases lay between the germline ends. Germline-derived CDR1 and CDR2 are SGHAT and FQNNGV. The CDR3 contains 16 residues. The CDR3 DNA follows: TGTGCCAGCAGCCCCGACCCGGGGACCTGGTCCTACGAGCAGTACTTC. Its translation: CASSPDPGTWSYEQYF.